A selection of T cell receptor beta chains follows, all from one sample in a study of blood T cell repertoires in COVID-19. TCRdb keeps only in-frame clones here, not all; method: immunoSEQ multiplex PCR. The data contain around 170,000 clones, roughly 78% of them seen just once; the ten biggest clones take up 5% to 8.5%. The sequenced material came from peripheral blood. The receptors originated from an older man with active or convalescent COVID-19. Each CDR3 is given with its conserved first and last residue. A D gene is named only where the DNA matches it firmly. Clone size appears in some rows only: once, few, many, or a class for an expanded clone.

>TRBV6-5|NA|NA|TRBJ2-7
TGTGCCAGCAGTTCCGGGACAACAGCAACCTACGAGCAGTACTTC
CASSSGTTATYEQYF
>TRBV4-1|NA|TRBD1|TRBJ1-1
TGCGCCAGCAGCCATGTAGGACAGGGGAGGACTGAAGCTTTCTTT
CASSHVGQGRTEAFF
>TRBV30|NA|NA|TRBJ1-5
TGTGCCTGGAAGGGAGTGGGAGCCAATCAGCCCCAGCATTTT
CAWKGVGANQPQHF
>TRBV4-1|few|NA|TRBJ1-5
TGCGCCAGCAGCCAACACCTCGCCAGGGGACCTAATCAGCCCCAGCATTTT
CASSQHLARGPNQPQHF
>TRBV12-5|NA|TRBD1|TRBJ1-6
TGTGCTAGTGGCCAGTCCCGGGACAGGGGACTAATCTATAATTCACCCCTCCACTTT
CASGQSRDRGLIYNSPLHF
>TRBV30|NA|NA|TRBJ2-7
TGTGCCTGGACCTCGCGGGACGGACTCTACGAGCAGTACTTC
CAWTSRDGLYEQYF
>TRBV6-1|NA|NA|TRBJ1-5
TGTGCCAGCAGTGGATTGGACATCTATAGCAATCAGCCCCAGCATTTT
CASSGLDIYSNQPQHF
>TRBV30|once|NA|TRBJ1-6
TGTGCCTGGAGTCTACTAGGCGAGGGGAGGACGAGTTCACCCCTCCACTTT
CAWSLLGEGRTSSPLHF
>TRBV7-9|NA|NA|TRBJ2-5
TGTGCCAGCAGCCCACGGGAGTCCGTTGAGACCCAGTACTTC
CASSPRESVETQYF
>TRBV27|NA|TRBD2|TRBJ2-7
TGTGCCAGCAGGGGAGAACGGACTAGCGGGAGGAATTTCTACGAGCAGTACTTC
CASRGERTSGRNFYEQYF
>TRBV5-6|few|TRBD1|TRBJ1-1
TGTGCCAGCAGGCACGGGACAGGGATCACTGAAGCTTTCTTT
CASRHGTGITEAFF
>TRBV6-2/TRBV6-3|NA|TRBD2|TRBJ2-7
TGTGCCAGCAGCCCCTTAGCGGGGGGGTCCTACGAGCAGTACTTC
CASSPLAGGSYEQYF
>TRBV2|NA|NA|TRBJ1-3
TGTGCCAGCAGTGTCGGGGGAAACACCATATATTTT
CASSVGGNTIYF
>TRBV11-2|NA|NA|TRBJ1-1
TGTGCCAGCAGCCCCACTCTGACAGGCACTGAAGCTTTCTTT
CASSPTLTGTEAFF
>TRBV10-3|once|NA|TRBJ2-7
TGTGCCATCAGTACCCAACAGGTGACCACCTACGAGCAGTACTTC
CAISTQQVTTYEQYF
>TRBV18|NA|TRBD1|TRBJ2-7
TGTGCCAGCTCACCTTCGACAGGGGGCTCCTTGGGAGAGCAGTACTTC
CASSPSTGGSLGEQYF
>TRBV7-9|NA|NA|TRBJ1-3
TGTGCCAGCAGCTTAGAATGGAGAGGGAGCTCTGGAAACACCATATATTTT
CASSLEWRGSSGNTIYF
>TRBV6-4|once|NA|TRBJ1-6
TGTGCCAGCAGTGAACAGGGTCTTTATAATTCACCCCTCCACTTT
CASSEQGLYNSPLHF
>TRBV6-5|NA|NA|TRBJ1-1
TGTGCCAGCAGCCTAGGGAGGGAAACTGAAGCTTTCTTT
CASSLGRETEAFF
>TRBV7-9|NA|NA|TRBJ2-1
TGTGCCAGCAGCTCCCCTTCTAGCGTTGAGCAGTTCTTC
CASSSPSSVEQFF
>TRBV18|NA|NA|TRBJ1-4
TGTGCCAGCTCAATTACGGCAGGGGACCCTAATGAAAAACTGTTTTTT
CASSITAGDPNEKLFF
>TRBV5-6|NA|NA|TRBJ2-7
TGTGCCAGCAGCTCTCTGGGCAATGACGAGCAGTACTTC
CASSSLGNDEQYF
>TRBV5-1|NA|NA|TRBJ2-7
TGCGCCAGCAGCTTGTTCGGAGAGGACGAGCAGTACTTC
CASSLFGEDEQYF
>TRBV12-3/TRBV12-4|NA|NA|TRBJ2-3
TGTGCCAGCAGACTCGGTACGACAGATACGCAGTATTTT
CASRLGTTDTQYF
>TRBV5-1|NA|TRBD1|TRBJ1-1
TGCGCCAGCAGCTTTCAGGGGGCGTTCGTGAACACTGAAGCTTTCTTT
CASSFQGAFVNTEAFF
>TRBV19|once|NA|TRBJ1-2
TGTGCCAGTAAACCGACGGGGGGGAACTATGGCTACACCTTC
CASKPTGGNYGYTF
>TRBV30|NA|NA|TRBJ1-5
TGTGCCTGGAGTTTCAGGGAGGGAGGCAATCAGCCCCAGCATTTT
CAWSFREGGNQPQHF
>TRBV6-2/TRBV6-3|once|TRBD2|TRBJ2-5
TGTGCCAGCAGTTCCCTCGGTCGACTAGCGGCTTACCAAGAGACCCAGTACTTC
CASSSLGRLAAYQETQYF
>TRBV18|NA|NA|TRBJ1-4
TGTGCCAGCTCAAGTAATGAGCCAAGCAATGAAAAACTGTTTTTT
CASSSNEPSNEKLFF
>TRBV4-1|NA|NA|TRBJ1-1
TGCGCCAGCAGCCAAGACGGCCGGGCGGGTGTGACTGAAGCTTTCTTT
CASSQDGRAGVTEAFF
>TRBV2|NA|NA|TRBJ1-2
TGTGCCAGCAGTGTCCTCAGGGCCGACTATGGCTACACCTTC
CASSVLRADYGYTF
>TRBV2|once|TRBD1|TRBJ1-2
TGTGCCAGCAGTGAAGCGCGACAGGGGGACGGCTACACCTTC
CASSEARQGDGYTF
>TRBV12-3/TRBV12-4|NA|NA|TRBJ2-2
TGTGCCAGCAGTTTAATAACCGGGGAGCTGTTTTTT
CASSLITGELFF
>TRBV11-2|NA|NA|TRBJ2-3
TGTGCCTGGCGGACAGAATCGACAGATACGCAGTATTTT
CAWRTESTDTQYF
>TRBV2|NA|TRBD2|TRBJ2-1
TGTGCCAGCAGGGTCGGGACTAGCGGGATCAATGAGCAGTTCTTC
CASRVGTSGINEQFF
>TRBV2|NA|NA|TRBJ1-4
TGTGCCAGCAACCCAGAAGGTATCGGGGAAAAACTGTTTTTT
CASNPEGIGEKLFF
>TRBV5-4|NA|NA|TRBJ2-7
TGTGCCAGCAGCGAACCCTCACAGGGAACCTACGAGCAGTACTTC
CASSEPSQGTYEQYF
>TRBV7-3|NA|NA|TRBJ1-6
TGTGCCAGCAGCCCAACAGGGAGCTCACCCCTCCACTTT
CASSPTGSSPLHF
>TRBV7-2|NA|TRBD1|TRBJ1-5
TGTGCCAGCAGCTCCACAGGGGGAGATCAGCCCCAGCATTTT
CASSSTGGDQPQHF
>TRBV2|NA|NA|TRBJ1-4
TGTGCCAGCAGTGAATGGCAGCCCGGGGAAAAACTGTTTTTT
CASSEWQPGEKLFF
>TRBV18|NA|NA|TRBJ2-3
TGTGCCAGCTCACCGCGTACGGGCACAGATACGCAGTATTTT
CASSPRTGTDTQYF
>TRBV14|NA|TRBD2|TRBJ2-1
TGTGCCAGCAGCCAAGCTGGACTAGCGGAGGGGAATGAGCAGTTCTTC
CASSQAGLAEGNEQFF
>TRBV9|NA|TRBD2|TRBJ2-1
TGTGCCAGCAGCCCACGAGCCGGGACTAGCGGGAGGGATGAGCAGTTCTTC
CASSPRAGTSGRDEQFF
>TRBV5-4|NA|TRBD2|TRBJ2-7
TGTGCCAGCAGCTTTAGACTAGCGGGGCTCGACGAGCAGTACTTC
CASSFRLAGLDEQYF
>TRBV2|NA|TRBD1|TRBJ1-3
TGTGCCAGCAGCGACACGACAGGGGTAGGAAACACCATATATTTT
CASSDTTGVGNTIYF
>TRBV6-5|NA|TRBD1|TRBJ1-6
TGTGCCAGCAGTAACCAAGGACAGGGGAATTCACCCCTCCACTTT
CASSNQGQGNSPLHF
>TRBV30|NA|TRBD1|TRBJ1-2
TGTGCCTATGACAGGGGGCCAGGGGGGACCTTC
CAYDRGPGGTF
>TRBV9|NA|TRBD2|TRBJ2-5
TGTGCCAGCAGCGCCGGGGGGGAGACCCAGTACTTC
CASSAGGETQYF
>TRBV30|NA|NA|TRBJ1-1
TGTGCCTGGAATCGGCAGGTGAACACTGAAGCTTTCTTT
CAWNRQVNTEAFF
>TRBV27|NA|NA|TRBJ1-5
TGTGCCACCCACCCGACAATTAGCAATCAGCCCCAGCATTTT
CATHPTISNQPQHF
>TRBV10-1|few|TRBD2|TRBJ2-1
TGCGCCAGCAGTGTCACTAGCGGAATCAATGAGCAGTTCTTC
CASSVTSGINEQFF
>TRBV7-6|NA|TRBD1|TRBJ1-1
TGTGCCAGCAGCTTAGTTCAGGGGGGGAACACTGAAGCTTTCTTT
CASSLVQGGNTEAFF
>TRBV29-1|NA|NA|TRBJ1-1
TGCAGCGTAAAGCCTTCCAGGGATTCCGCTGAAGCTTTCTTT
CSVKPSRDSAEAFF
>TRBV19|NA|NA|TRBJ2-4
TGTGCCAGTAGCCCAGCGGGTTGGGACATTCAGTACTTC
CASSPAGWDIQYF
>TRBV20-1|NA|NA|TRBJ1-1
TGCAGTGCCAGTAGGACAGCGAACACTGAAGCTTTCTTT
CSASRTANTEAFF
>TRBV24-1|NA|NA|TRBJ2-1
TGTGCCACCAGTGATCGGGGAGGCGATGAGCAGTTCTTC
CATSDRGGDEQFF
>TRBV6-5|NA|NA|TRBJ2-7
TGTGCCAGCAGTTACTCGTTTACAGGGAATTACGAGCAGTACTTC
CASSYSFTGNYEQYF